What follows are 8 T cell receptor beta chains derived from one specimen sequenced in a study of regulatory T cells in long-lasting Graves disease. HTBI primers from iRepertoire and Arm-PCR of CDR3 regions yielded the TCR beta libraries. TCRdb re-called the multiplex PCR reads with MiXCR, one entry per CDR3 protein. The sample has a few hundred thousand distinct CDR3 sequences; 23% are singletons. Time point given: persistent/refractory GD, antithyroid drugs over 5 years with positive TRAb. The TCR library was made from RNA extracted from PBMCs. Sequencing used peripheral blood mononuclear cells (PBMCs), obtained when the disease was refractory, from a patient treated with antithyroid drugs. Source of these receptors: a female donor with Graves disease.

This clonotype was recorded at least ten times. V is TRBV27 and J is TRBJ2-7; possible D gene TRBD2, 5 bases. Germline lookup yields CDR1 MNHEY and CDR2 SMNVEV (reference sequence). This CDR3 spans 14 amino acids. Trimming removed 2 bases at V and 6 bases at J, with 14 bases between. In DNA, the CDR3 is TGTGCCAGCAGTTTAGAGCAAGAGAGCGGCGAGCAGTACTTC. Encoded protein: CASSLEQESGEQYF.

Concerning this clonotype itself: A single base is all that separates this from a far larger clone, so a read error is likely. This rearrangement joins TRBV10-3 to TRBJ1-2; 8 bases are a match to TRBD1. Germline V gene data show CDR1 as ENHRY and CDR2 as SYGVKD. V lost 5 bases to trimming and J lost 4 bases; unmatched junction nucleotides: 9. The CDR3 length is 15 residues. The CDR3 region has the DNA TGTGCCATCAGTTACGCGGACAGGGCCTCCTATGGCTACACCTTC. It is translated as CAISYADRASYGYTF.

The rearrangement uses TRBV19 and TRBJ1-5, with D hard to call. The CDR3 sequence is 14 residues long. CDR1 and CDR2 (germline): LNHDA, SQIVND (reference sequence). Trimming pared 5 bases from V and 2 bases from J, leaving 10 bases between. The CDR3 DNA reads TGTGCCAGTAGTGCAGCGTTGCGCAATCAGCCCCAGCATTTT. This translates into CASSAALRNQPQHF.

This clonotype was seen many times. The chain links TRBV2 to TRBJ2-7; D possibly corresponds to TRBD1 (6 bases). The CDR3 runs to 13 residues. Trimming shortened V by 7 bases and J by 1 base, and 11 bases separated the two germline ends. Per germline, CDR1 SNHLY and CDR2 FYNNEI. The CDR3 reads CASTNRESYEQYF. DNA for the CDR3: TGTGCCAGCACCAACAGGGAATCCTACGAGCAGTACTTC.

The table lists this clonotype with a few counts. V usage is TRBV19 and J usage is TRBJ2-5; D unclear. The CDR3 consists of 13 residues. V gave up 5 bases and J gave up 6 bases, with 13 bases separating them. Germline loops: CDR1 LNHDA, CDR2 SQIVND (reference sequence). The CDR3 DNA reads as TGTGCCAGTAGTGAGACCTCAGCCCAGACCCAGTACTTC. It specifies CASSETSAQTQYF.

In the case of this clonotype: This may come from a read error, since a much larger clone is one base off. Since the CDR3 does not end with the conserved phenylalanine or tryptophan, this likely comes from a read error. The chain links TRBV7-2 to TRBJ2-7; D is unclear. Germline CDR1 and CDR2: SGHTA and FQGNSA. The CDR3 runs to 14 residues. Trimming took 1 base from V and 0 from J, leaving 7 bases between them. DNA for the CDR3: TGTGCCAGCAGCTTAGGGCCTAACTCCTACGAGCAGTACCTC. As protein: CASSLGPNSYEQYL.

The CDR3 DNA sequence: TGTGCCAGCAGCGCTCAGGAGGGATTTATCAACGAGCAGTACTTC. It codes for CASSAQEGFINEQYF. The chain recombines TRBV9 with TRBJ2-7; a possible D gene is TRBD2 (6 bases). Trimming stripped 3 bases from V and 5 bases from J, with 18 bases between. CDR1 and CDR2 from the germline V gene are SGDLS and YYNGEE. The CDR3 length is 15 residues.

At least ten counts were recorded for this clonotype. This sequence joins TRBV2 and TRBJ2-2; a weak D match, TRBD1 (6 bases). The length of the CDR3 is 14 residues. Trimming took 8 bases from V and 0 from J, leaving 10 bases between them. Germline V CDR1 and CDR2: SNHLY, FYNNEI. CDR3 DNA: TGTGCCAGCGCCGGGACACCGAACACCGGGGAGCTGTTTTTT. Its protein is CASAGTPNTGELFF. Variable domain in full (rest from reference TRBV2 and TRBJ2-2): EPEVTQTPSHQVTQMGQEVILRCVPISNHLYFYWYRQILGQKVEFLVSFYNNEISEKSEIFDDQFSVERPDGSNFTLKIRSTKLEDSAMYFCASAGTPNTGELFFGEGSRLTVL.